The clone carrying this TCR beta chain has a count of ten or more. Antigen: not known. These data are taken from a study of molecular identifiers for immune sequencing clone quantification. Study-level points and caveats: Clone sizes could be underestimated for highly expanded clones when identical TCR molecules share a barcode. Even with more than 950,000 naive cells present, spiked Jurkat TCR RNA from one cell was reportedly detectable. Clones above 20 RNA copies held over 98% of effector molecules, under 1% in naive cells.

The CDR3 spans 15 residues. The V and J ends lost 6 bases and 6 bases respectively, with 20 bases between them. Germline CDR1 is DFQATT and CDR2 is SNEGSKA (reference sequence). One entry per CDR3 protein results from TCRdb running MiXCR on the PCR reads. The profile shows around 40,000 distinct CDR3 sequences, roughly 19% of them singletons. This TCR was recovered from a human donor in good health. Some libraries in this study had Jurkat cell RNA spiked in. The chain combines TRBV20-1 with TRBJ2-2, with a possible D match to TRBD1 (7 bases). The sample comprised naive CD8+ T cells from blood, with Jurkat cell RNA spiked in. Subset indicated: FACS-sorted CD8+CD4-CCR7+CD45RA+ naive T cells. CDR3 in amino acids: CSAKDREAHPGELFF. CDR3 sequence (DNA): TGCAGTGCCAAAGACAGGGAGGCCCACCCCGGGGAGCTGTTTTTT.